The clone carrying this T cell receptor (beta chain) was seen ten or more times. What it recognizes is unknown. The sample belongs to a study of T-cell memory formation after mild COVID-19. Study outcomes and limitations: A balance of CD4 and CD8 characterized clones contracting day 15 to 85, whereas later expanders leaned CD4+.

The CDR3 is 15 amino acids. V lost 5 bases to trimming and J lost 6 bases; unmatched junction nucleotides: 4. Germline CDR1 and CDR2: SGHTA and FQGTGA. Using constant-segment primers, 5'RACE produced TCR alpha and TCR beta cDNA libraries carrying sample barcodes and UMIs. Each CDR3 protein gets one entry after TCRdb re-called the 5' RACE reads with MiXCR. The sample lists 50,000 to 75,000 distinct CDR3 sequences, approximately 9% seen once, with 1.1% in the top ten. This chain joins TRBV7-3 and TRBJ2-1, with 13 bases identical to TRBD2. Sequenced material: PBMCs or a T cell subset sorted from them (not recorded which). The TCR was taken from a man between 18 and 29 years old who had mild COVID-19 (a few samples of this study predate the infection). Cell type and time point are not known. The CDR3 DNA follows: TGTGCCAGCAGCCCCGGGACTAGCGGGATCAATGAGCAGTTCTTC. The encoded protein is CASSPGTSGINEQFF. Variable domain in full (rest from reference TRBV7-3 and TRBJ2-1): GAGVSQTPSNKVTEKGKYVELRCDPISGHTALYWYRQSLGQGPEFLIYFQGTGAADDSGLPNDRFFAVRPEGSVSTLKIQRTERGDSAVYLCASSPGTSGINEQFFGPGTRLTVL.